A single sample is the source of the 18 T cell receptor beta chains below, sequenced in a study of CD4+ T cells in melanoma. This table comes from immunoSEQ multiplex PCR, and its TCRdb copy is limited to in-frame clones, with some not included. The table lists approximately 110,000 clones, approximately 92% of them singletons. Sequencing was done on a sample of peripheral blood. Source of these receptors: a human donor with melanoma.

The rearrangement joins TRBV4-3 to TRBJ2-7; 9 bases map to TRBD1. V was clipped by 0 bases and J by 3 bases; unmatched bases: 6. Germline-derived CDR1 and CDR2 are LGHNA and YSLEER. CDR3 size: 16 residues. The CDR3 spells CASSQDWGQGGYEQYF. CDR3 in DNA: TGCGCCAGCAGCCAAGATTGGGGACAGGGTGGCTACGAGCAGTACTTC.

Only a few counts were recorded for this clone. CDR3 protein: CASSQGTRENQPQHF. For the CDR3, the DNA is TGCGCCAGCAGCCAAGGAACCAGGGAGAATCAGCCCCAGCATTTT. This rearrangement joins TRBV4-3 to TRBJ1-5; D perhaps matches TRBD1 (5 bases). Germline V gene data show CDR1 as LGHNA and CDR2 as YSLEER. This CDR3 has 15 amino acids. The germline V and J ends were trimmed by 1 base and 4 bases, with 11 bases remaining between them.

The chain combines TRBV29-1 with TRBJ1-2; 9 positions agree with TRBD1. The CDR3 is 13 amino acids. Germline CDR1 and CDR2: SQVTM and ANQGSEA. After removal of 6 bases from V and 2 bases from J, the junction contained 4 bases not matched to a gene. The CDR3 here is CSVRQGVNYGYTF. For the CDR3, the DNA is TGCAGCGTAAGACAGGGGGTAAACTATGGCTACACCTTC.

This clone occurred once. This chain links TRBV7-9 with TRBJ2-1; TRBD1 agrees at 11 bases. The V segment lost 4 bases and the J segment 4 bases; nucleotides outside the gene matches: 6. This CDR3 comprises 16 residues. Germline values: CDR1 SEHNR, CDR2 FQNEAQ (reference sequence). The CDR3 loop reads CASSSSDRGLYNEQFF. The CDR3 DNA reads TGTGCCAGCAGCTCGTCGGACAGGGGGCTATACAATGAGCAGTTCTTC.

This chain connects TRBV7-2 to TRBJ2-3, with D possibly being TRBD2 (5 bases). CDR3 length: 15 amino acids. Trimming cost V 5 bases and J 6 bases, with 18 bases left between them. Germline CDR1 SGHTA, CDR2 FQGNSA. The DNA of the CDR3 is TGTGCCAGCAGCCCCCCTAGCAACCGGGTGGATACGCAGTATTTT. It specifies CASSPPSNRVDTQYF.

The chain recombines TRBV2 with TRBJ2-4; 10 nucleotides align to TRBD2. Germline assignment: CDR1 SNHLY and CDR2 FYNNEI. Losses at the gene ends were 2 bases for V and 3 bases for J; bases not matched to a gene: 10. This CDR3 is built from 18 residues. CDR3 amino acids: CASSETASGSKGKNIQYF. CDR3 nucleotides: TGTGCCAGCAGTGAAACGGCTAGCGGGAGTAAAGGCAAAAACATTCAGTACTTC.

The CDR3 nucleotides are TGTGCCAGCAGTTTACGGCTGGGGACTGAAGCTTTCTTT. Amino acid sequence: CASSLRLGTEAFF. The J gene is TRBJ1-1, the V gene TRBV27, with D uncertain. Germline lookup yields CDR1 MNHEY and CDR2 SMNVEV (reference sequence). Trimming removed 2 bases from V and 5 bases from J, with 9 bases in between. The CDR3 covers 13 residues.

The rearrangement links TRBV7-2 to TRBJ2-7; D uncertain. The CDR3 is made up of 15 amino acids. Germline values: CDR1 SGHTA, CDR2 FQGNSA. Trimming shortened V by 5 bases and J by 0 bases, and 14 bases separated the two germline ends. CDR3 nucleotides: TGTGCCAGCAGCGTGTGGGTCGTAAGCTCCTACGAGCAGTACTTC. As protein: CASSVWVVSSYEQYF.

This chain links TRBV1 with TRBJ1-1. TRBV1 is a pseudogene segment. The CDR3 length is 18 residues. CDR3 nucleotide sequence: TGCACCAGCAGCCAAAAGCTGCCGGGACGCCCTTGGAACACTGAAGCTTTCTTT. This codes for CTSSQKLPGRPWNTEAFF.

Here the CDR3 DNA reads TGTGCCACCCTGCTAGCGGGAGAGGGTGAGACCCAGTACTTC. Translated, it gives CATLLAGEGETQYF. V gene TRBV15 combines with J gene TRBJ2-5, with 10 bases aligning to TRBD2. Germline V gives CDR1 LNHNV, CDR2 YYDKDF (reference sequence). The CDR3 covers 14 residues. J was trimmed by 5 bases and V by 8 bases; bases with no gene match: 8.

This rearrangement joins TRBV2 to TRBJ1-3, with a tentative D call TRBD1 (6 bases). V lost 5 bases, J lost 3 bases, and 8 bases lay in between. The CDR3 contains 13 residues. Looked up from germline, CDR1 is SNHLY and CDR2 is FYNNEI. This chain's CDR3 is CASSTGNGNTIYF. CDR3 coding DNA: TGTGCCAGCAGTACAGGGAATGGAAACACCATATATTTT.

V is TRBV7-2 and J is TRBJ2-1; TRBD1 is a possible D gene (6 bases). The V gene lost 5 bases and the J gene lost 7 bases, with 18 bases spanning the gap. The CDR3 sequence is 15 residues long. Germline CDR1 and CDR2: SGHTA and FQGNSA. The CDR3 reads CASSVMNWGQNEQFF. The CDR3 DNA reads TGTGCCAGCAGCGTGATGAACTGGGGGCAGAATGAGCAGTTCTTC. The whole variable domain, remainder taken from reference TRBV7-2 and TRBJ2-1, is GAGVSQSPSNKVTEKGKDVELRCDPISGHTALYWYRQSLGQGLEFLIYFQGNSAPDKSGLPSDRFSAERTGGSVSTLTIQRTQQEDSAVYLCASSVMNWGQNEQFFGPGTRLTVL.

The rearrangement joins TRBV5-1 to TRBJ2-5; D ambiguous. Germline values: CDR1 SGHRS, CDR2 YFSETQ. The CDR3 length is 14 residues. The V end was cut by 0 bases, the J end by 5 bases, with 11 bases between. CDR3: CASSLDPGVETQYF. The CDR3 DNA is TGCGCCAGCAGCTTGGATCCGGGCGTGGAGACCCAGTACTTC.

This clone has just a few counts. The J gene is TRBJ2-5, the V gene TRBV9; TRBD2 agrees at 14 bases. Per the germline V gene, CDR1 is SGDLS and CDR2 is YYNGEE. Unmatched junction bases numbered 4, after V lost 4 bases and J lost 5 bases. The CDR3 covers 15 residues. The CDR3 protein is CASSPGLAGDETQYF. CDR3 bases: TGTGCCAGCAGCCCGGGACTAGCGGGGGATGAGACCCAGTACTTC.

This clone is a singleton in its sample. The chain carries TRBV27 and TRBJ2-3; D is unclear. Between the trimmed V and J ends, which lost 6 bases and 1 base, there was a span of 5 bases. Per germline, CDR1 MNHEY and CDR2 SMNVEV (reference sequence). This CDR3 contains 12 residues. The CDR3 coding sequence is TGTGCCAGCAGCTTAGGCACAGATACGCAGTATTTT. Protein sequence: CASSLGTDTQYF.

The chain is built from TRBV2 and TRBJ1-5, with D unresolved. Trimming took 4 bases from V and 5 from J, leaving 12 bases between them. Germline V gene data show CDR1 as SNHLY and CDR2 as FYNNEI. There are 14 residues in the CDR3. CDR3 in DNA: TGTGCCAGCAGTGGAGGGCTATGGGATCAGCCCCAGCATTTT. Residues: CASSGGLWDQPQHF.

The chain has TRBV4-2 and TRBJ2-7; 10 nucleotides line up with TRBD1. The J segment lost 5 bases and the V segment lost 0 bases, leaving 16 bases of the junction unmatched. CDR1 LGHNA and CDR2 YNFKEQ come from the germline V gene. The CDR3 consists of 19 residues. DNA for the CDR3: TGTGCCAGCAGCCAAGAGGGGGACAGGGGTAGGGATAGTCTCAACGAGCAGTACTTC. Protein product: CASSQEGDRGRDSLNEQYF.

This clone was seen a few times. This chain joins TRBV5-5 and TRBJ2-1, with 9 nucleotides matching TRBD2. With V trimmed by 0 bases and J by 7 bases, 2 bases remained unmatched. Per germline, CDR1 SGHKS and CDR2 YYEKEE (reference sequence). This CDR3 is built from 14 residues. The CDR3 nucleotides are TGTGCCAGCAGCTTGGGGCGGGGGGGGAATGAGCAGTTCTTC. Amino acids: CASSLGRGGNEQFF.